The entry below gives a single TCR beta chain sequence along with its context. The entry originates in a study of technical replicates of blood from a few donors. Profiling relied on immunoSEQ multiplex PCR, and the TCRdb table lists in-frame clones only, not all of them. Of some 77,000 clones listed, about 91% are singletons. The sample consisted of T cells isolated from PBMCs. This clonotype originated in a human donor in good health.

The CDR3 region is CASTRGTGDEKLFF. The CDR3 nucleotides are TGTGCCAGCACACGGGGGACAGGGGATGAAAAACTGTTTTTT. The V call is TRBV6-5, the J call TRBJ1-4; 10 bases agree with TRBD1. Losses at the gene ends were 7 bases for V and 6 bases for J; bases not matched to a gene: 5. The germline V gene has CDR1 MNHEY and CDR2 SVGAGI. The CDR3 runs to 14 residues.